Sequencing of this T cell receptor beta chain was carried out in a study of blood T cell repertoires in COVID-19 (dated by TCRdb to the early 2020s). For the study in its entirety: Samples covering the acute and convalescent phases of COVID-19 were provided by collaborators in the United States, Italy and Spain. The prospective study material was composed of cDNA or gDNA derived from T cells, B-cell-depleted T cells, or PBMCs. The dataset comprised deeply sampled blood TCRbeta repertoires from subjects exposed to, actively infected with, or recovered from COVID-19. The repertoires were released in a freely available public database meant as a resource for research on the immune response to SARS-CoV-2. Samples were obtained from the ongoing ImmuneRACE study (first 160 participants) and from 950 to 1,500 subjects provided by 6 global collaborators. The sample metadata nearly always contained a de-identified subject ID, COVID-19 status, age in years and sex. Where available, HLA class I and class II types were obtained from metadata supplied by the sample provider rather than from assay-based typing. Overall study outcomes, separate from this receptor: Clinical and demographic metadata were provided uncurated, with the amount varying by source and participant.

This clone was counted a single time. Its antigen is still unknown. The record has no base qualities; no much larger clone is one base away. The V end gives up 2 bases and the J end 7 bases, leaving 4 bases in the junction not matched to a gene. The germline V gene gives CDR1 as SGHTS and CDR2 as YDEGEE. There are 13 amino acids in the CDR3, from cysteine to phenylalanine inclusive. The DNA shown is the 39-base CDR3, in frame from base 1. In Seattle, one collaborating source enrolled patients while the infection was active and tracked those patients longitudinally over the course of disease. Each collaborating institution followed its own protocols to collect whole blood in K2EDTA tubes. For TCRbeta analysis, collaborators shipped samples as frozen whole blood, isolated PBMCs, or DNA extracted from either of those sample types. TCRbeta CDR3 regions were amplified from genomic DNA using the immunoSEQ Assay, a bias-controlled multiplex PCR. The published analysis was carried out like this. Within the assay, amplification of reference gene primers was used to estimate how many nucleated cells each sample contained. To quantify the absolute abundance of each unique TCRbeta CDR3 rearrangement, sequence reads were collapsed and filtered. For each sample, productive Simpson clonality was calculated as the square root of Simpson's diversity index over productive rearrangements. The table was pulled from immuneACCESS by TCRdb, which kept in-frame rearrangements only. Such tables lose some clones; where checked, under half of the loss comes from unresolved V genes, and the rest has no known cause. For V, J and clone size, that table is used; D and trimming come from the DNA. For this sample there are over 150,000 clones; around 84% appear just once. The top ten clones comprise roughly 8.3% of the sample.

The receptor was isolated from a woman aged 55-75 years with COVID-19, enrolled during active disease. The chain is made from TRBV5-8 and TRBJ1-1, with TRBD1 identical over 8 junction bases. Sequenced material: peripheral blood. The nucleotides read TGTGCCAGCAGCTTCATACAGGGGGGTGAAGCTTTCTTT. Its translation is CASSFIQGGEAFF.